Listed below are T cell receptor beta chains from one sample, sequenced in a study of cytomegalovirus exposure and HLA in healthy donors. Profiling relied on immunoSEQ multiplex PCR, and the TCRdb table lists in-frame clones only, not all of them. The table shows about 120,000 clones, with roughly 68% occurring only once. Sequencing used PBMCs. The receptors here all came from a woman aged 25 to 39 in good health and CMV-seronegative. The CDR3 runs from the conserved cysteine through the conserved F or W. Each record gives: J gene, V gene, CDR3 protein.

j_call: TRBJ2-7; v_call: TRBV27; cdr3_aa: CASRPGQYSYEQYF
j_call: TRBJ2-2; v_call: TRBV11-3; cdr3_aa: CASSLDGDSGELFF
j_call: TRBJ1-1; v_call: TRBV19; cdr3_aa: CASSSILQRGLNTEAFF
j_call: TRBJ1-5; v_call: TRBV30; cdr3_aa: CAWTYRGMNQPQHF
j_call: TRBJ2-1; v_call: TRBV15; cdr3_aa: CATSRDDSHYYNEQFF
j_call: TRBJ2-7; v_call: TRBV5-1; cdr3_aa: CASSLSSGTYEQYF
j_call: TRBJ2-6; v_call: TRBV7-3; cdr3_aa: CASSLAGANVLTF
j_call: TRBJ2-3; v_call: TRBV5-1; cdr3_aa: CASSLRDGGTDTQYF
j_call: TRBJ2-2; v_call: TRBV2; cdr3_aa: CASSVRQGGETGELFF
j_call: TRBJ1-6; v_call: TRBV7-7; cdr3_aa: CASSLERDRNSPLHF
j_call: TRBJ2-7; v_call: TRBV29-1; cdr3_aa: CSVGMGQGADEQYF
j_call: TRBJ2-1; v_call: TRBV27; cdr3_aa: CASSSREGLVEQFF
j_call: TRBJ2-7; v_call: TRBV2; cdr3_aa: CASRASGSSYEQYF
j_call: TRBJ2-1; v_call: TRBV27; cdr3_aa: CASSLVAGGINEQFF
j_call: TRBJ1-3; v_call: TRBV10-3; cdr3_aa: CAISESTGGRDTIYF
j_call: TRBJ2-5; v_call: TRBV10-3; cdr3_aa: CAMTSGRSETQYF
j_call: TRBJ1-3; v_call: TRBV7-9; cdr3_aa: CASSLDRLSGNTIYF
j_call: TRBJ1-4; v_call: TRBV7-8; cdr3_aa: CASSLRSRQHEKLFF
j_call: TRBJ1-1; v_call: TRBV7-9; cdr3_aa: CASSPTRQMNTEAFF
j_call: TRBJ2-7; v_call: TRBV6-1; cdr3_aa: CASRAGTGDEQYF
j_call: TRBJ2-5; v_call: TRBV15; cdr3_aa: CATSAGKTSDQETQYF
j_call: TRBJ1-2; v_call: TRBV6-1; cdr3_aa: CASQEITGYGYTF
j_call: TRBJ2-7; v_call: TRBV20-1; cdr3_aa: CSAGGPYEQYF
j_call: TRBJ2-2; v_call: TRBV7-9; cdr3_aa: CASSRRDSYTGELFF
j_call: TRBJ2-3; v_call: TRBV5-1; cdr3_aa: CASSFQLAGLTDTQYF
j_call: TRBJ1-2; v_call: TRBV5-1; cdr3_aa: CASSPGQGGGYTF
j_call: TRBJ2-2; v_call: TRBV9; cdr3_aa: CASSVSSGGPGELFF
j_call: TRBJ2-3; v_call: TRBV4-1; cdr3_aa: CASSQSGRAVADTQYF
j_call: TRBJ1-2; v_call: TRBV7-2; cdr3_aa: CASSLERTGSGYTF
j_call: TRBJ2-3; v_call: TRBV5-4; cdr3_aa: CASSLWIAGGPGTDTQYF
j_call: TRBJ1-2; v_call: TRBV7-9; cdr3_aa: CASSQGDYGYTF
j_call: TRBJ2-7; v_call: TRBV10-1; cdr3_aa: CASSESSYEQYF
j_call: TRBJ2-2; v_call: TRBV27; cdr3_aa: CASSLQRTGELFF
j_call: TRBJ2-2; v_call: TRBV19; cdr3_aa: CASSIGYGTGELFF
j_call: TRBJ1-2; v_call: TRBV5-4; cdr3_aa: CASSLVGGNYGYTF
j_call: TRBJ1-6; v_call: TRBV28; cdr3_aa: CASTINGGRTPSYNSPLHF
j_call: TRBJ2-5; v_call: TRBV2; cdr3_aa: CASSDRSGRGETQYF